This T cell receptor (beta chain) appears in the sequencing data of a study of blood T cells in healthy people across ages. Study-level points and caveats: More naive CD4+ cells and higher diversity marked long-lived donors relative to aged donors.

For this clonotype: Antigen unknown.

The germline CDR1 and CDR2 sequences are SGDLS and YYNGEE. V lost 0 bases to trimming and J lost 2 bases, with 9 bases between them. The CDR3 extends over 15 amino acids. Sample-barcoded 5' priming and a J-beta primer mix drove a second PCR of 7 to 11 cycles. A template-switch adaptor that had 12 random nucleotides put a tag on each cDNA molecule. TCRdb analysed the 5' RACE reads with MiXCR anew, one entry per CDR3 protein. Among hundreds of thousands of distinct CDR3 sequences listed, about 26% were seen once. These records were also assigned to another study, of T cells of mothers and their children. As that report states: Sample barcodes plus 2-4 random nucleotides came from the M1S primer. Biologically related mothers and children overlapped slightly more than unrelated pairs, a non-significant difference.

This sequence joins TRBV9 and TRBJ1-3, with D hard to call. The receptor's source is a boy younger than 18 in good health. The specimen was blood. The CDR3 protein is CASSVEAAPGNTIYF. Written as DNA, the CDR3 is TGTGCCAGCAGCGTAGAGGCTGCTCCTGGAAACACCATATATTTT.